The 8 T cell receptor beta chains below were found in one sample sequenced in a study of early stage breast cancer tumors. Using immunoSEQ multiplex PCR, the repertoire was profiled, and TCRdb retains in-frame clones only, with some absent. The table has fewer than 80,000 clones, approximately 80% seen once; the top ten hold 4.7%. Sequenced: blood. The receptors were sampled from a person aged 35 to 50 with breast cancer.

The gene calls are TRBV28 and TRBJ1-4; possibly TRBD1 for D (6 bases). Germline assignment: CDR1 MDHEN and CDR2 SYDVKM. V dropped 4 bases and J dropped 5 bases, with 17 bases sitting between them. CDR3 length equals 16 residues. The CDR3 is CASSSGARGGNEKLFF. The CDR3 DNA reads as TGTGCCAGCAGTTCCGGAGCCAGGGGAGGCAATGAAAAACTGTTTTTT. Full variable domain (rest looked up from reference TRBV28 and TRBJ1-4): DVKVTQSSRYLVKRTGEKVFLECVQDMDHENMFWYRQDPGLGLRLIYFSYDVKMKEKGDIPEGYSVSREKKERFSLILESASTNQTSMYLCASSSGARGGNEKLFFGSGTQLSVL.

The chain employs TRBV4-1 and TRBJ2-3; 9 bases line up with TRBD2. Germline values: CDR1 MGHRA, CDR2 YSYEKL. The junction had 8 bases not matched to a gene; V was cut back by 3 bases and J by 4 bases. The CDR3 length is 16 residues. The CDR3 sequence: CASSHVGGRGPDTQYF. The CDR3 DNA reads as TGCGCCAGCAGCCATGTGGGCGGGAGGGGGCCAGATACGCAGTATTTT.

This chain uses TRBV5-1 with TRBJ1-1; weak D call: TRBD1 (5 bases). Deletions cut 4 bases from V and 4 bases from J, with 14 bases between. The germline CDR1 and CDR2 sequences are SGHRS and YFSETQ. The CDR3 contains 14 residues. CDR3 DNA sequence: TGCGCCAGCAGCGCAGGGTTCTTGTCCACTGAAGCTTTCTTT. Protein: CASSAGFLSTEAFF. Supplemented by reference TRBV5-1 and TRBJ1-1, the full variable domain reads KAGVTQTPRYLIKTRGQQVTLSCSPISGHRSVSWYQQTPGQGLQFLFEYFSETQRNKGNFPGRFSGRQFSNSRSEMNVSTLELGDSALYLCASSAGFLSTEAFFGQGTRLTVV.

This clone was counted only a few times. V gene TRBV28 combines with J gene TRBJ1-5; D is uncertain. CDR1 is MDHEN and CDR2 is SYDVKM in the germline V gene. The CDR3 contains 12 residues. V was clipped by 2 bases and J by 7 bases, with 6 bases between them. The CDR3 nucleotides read TGTGCCAGCAGTTTAACGGGACAGCCCCAGCATTTT. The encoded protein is CASSLTGQPQHF.

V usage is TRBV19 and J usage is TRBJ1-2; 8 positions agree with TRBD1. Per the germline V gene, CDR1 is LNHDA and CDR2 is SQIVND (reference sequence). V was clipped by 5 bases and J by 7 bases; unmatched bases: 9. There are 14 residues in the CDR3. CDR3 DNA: TGTGCCAGTAGTCCCCGGGACAGGCCCTTTGGCTACACCTTC. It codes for CASSPRDRPFGYTF.

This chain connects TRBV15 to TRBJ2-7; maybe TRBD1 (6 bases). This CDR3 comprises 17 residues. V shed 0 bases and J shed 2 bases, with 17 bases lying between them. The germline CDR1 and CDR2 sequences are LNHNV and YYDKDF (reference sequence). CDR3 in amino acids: CATSREPTGGPAYEQYF. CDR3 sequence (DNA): TGTGCCACCAGCAGAGAGCCAACTGGGGGCCCGGCCTACGAGCAGTACTTC.

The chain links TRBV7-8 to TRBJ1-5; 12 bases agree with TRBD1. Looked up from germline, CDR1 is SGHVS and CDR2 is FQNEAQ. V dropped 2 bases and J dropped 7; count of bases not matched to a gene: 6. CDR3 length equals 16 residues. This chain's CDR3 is CASSLSGQGARQPQHF. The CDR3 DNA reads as TGTGCCAGCAGCTTATCGGGACAGGGGGCGCGGCAGCCCCAGCATTTT.

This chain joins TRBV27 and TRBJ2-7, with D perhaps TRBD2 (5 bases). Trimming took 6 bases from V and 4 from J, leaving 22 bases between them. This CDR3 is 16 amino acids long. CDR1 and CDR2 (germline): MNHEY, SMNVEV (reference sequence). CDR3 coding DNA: TGTGCCAGCAGATCAGTTGAGGCCGGGAAGCTATACGAGCAGTACTTC. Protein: CASRSVEAGKLYEQYF.